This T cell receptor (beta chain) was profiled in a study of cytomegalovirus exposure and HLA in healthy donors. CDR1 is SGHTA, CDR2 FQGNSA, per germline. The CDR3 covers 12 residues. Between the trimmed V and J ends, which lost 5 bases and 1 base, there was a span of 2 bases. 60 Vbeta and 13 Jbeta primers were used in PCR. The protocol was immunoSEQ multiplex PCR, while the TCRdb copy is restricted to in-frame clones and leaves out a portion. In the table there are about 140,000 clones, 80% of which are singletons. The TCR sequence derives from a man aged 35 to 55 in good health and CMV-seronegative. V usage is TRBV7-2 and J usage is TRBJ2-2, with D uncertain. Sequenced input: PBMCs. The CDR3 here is CASSLNTGELFF. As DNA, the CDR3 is TGTGCCAGCAGCCTGAACACCGGGGAGCTGTTTTTT.